The 7 T cell receptor beta chains below come from one sample, sequenced in a study of T cells after yellow fever vaccination. TCRdb redid the calling of the 5' RACE reads with MiXCR, one entry per CDR3 protein. The repertoire consists of some 250,000 distinct CDR3 sequences, with 6% to 7.5% occurring once and the leading ten covering 0.85%. The source was CD4+ T cells sorted from PBMCs, collected 15 days after the yellow fever booster vaccination. These receptor sequences come from a man aged 30 to 45 who received the YFV17D yellow fever vaccine.

V usage is TRBV12-3 or TRBV12-4 and J usage is TRBJ2-1; D perhaps matches TRBD2 (6 bases). The ends were cut back, 6 bases at V and 0 bases at J, with 15 bases in the middle. There are 16 residues in the CDR3. CDR3 in DNA: TGTGCCAGCAGCAAGCCGGGACTGAGCTCCTACAATGAGCAGTTCTTC. Encoded protein: CASSKPGLSSYNEQFF.

Worth noting for this clonotype: At one end, the junction sequence differs from germline, possibly due to a read error. The V gene is TRBV19, the J gene TRBJ2-1; the match to TRBD2 covers 10 bases. There are 17 residues in the CDR3. Germline CDR1 and CDR2: LNHDA and SQIVND (reference sequence). CDR3 nucleotide sequence: TGTGCCAGTAGTATGGCTAGCGGGAGTATCGGGTACAGTGAGCAGTTCTTC. It specifies CASSMASGSIGYSEQFF.

V gene TRBV7-2 combines with J gene TRBJ2-7; 8 bases align to TRBD2. Germline V CDR1 and CDR2: SGHTA, FQGNSA. The CDR3 has 13 residues. Trimming at V came to 2 bases and at J to 11 bases, leaving 8 bases not matched to a gene. The CDR3 region has the DNA TGTGCCAGCAGCTTACGGACGGCCGGGGGGGAGTACTTC. It translates to CASSLRTAGGEYF.

This clonotype has more than one count but fewer than ten. V usage is TRBV5-1 and J usage is TRBJ2-1; D ambiguous. This CDR3 contains 13 residues. The V end was cut by 4 bases, the J end by 6 bases, with 11 bases between. CDR1 and CDR2 (germline): SGHRS, YFSETQ. The CDR3 DNA follows: TGCGCCAGCAGCAGTCTCACCTTCAATGAGCAGTTCTTC. This sequence encodes CASSSLTFNEQFF.

This clonotype turned up a few times. The chain joins TRBV6-2 or TRBV6-3 to TRBJ2-3; 8 nucleotides align to TRBD1. V gave up 2 bases and J gave up 2 bases; unmatched junction bases: 6. CDR1 is MNHEY, CDR2 SVGEGT, per germline. The CDR3 covers 16 residues. The chain's CDR3 is CASSYETGASTDTQYF. The CDR3, as DNA: TGTGCCAGCAGTTACGAGACAGGGGCCTCCACAGATACGCAGTATTTT.

This clonotype came up a few times. The chain carries TRBV12-3 or TRBV12-4 and TRBJ1-2; D perhaps matches TRBD1 (5 bases). The V end lost 6 bases, the J end lost 5 bases, and 31 bases lay between the germline ends. The CDR3 length is 19 residues. CDR3 protein: CASSPPTRAGSLGGYGYTF. CDR3 nucleotide sequence: TGTGCCAGCAGCCCCCCCACACGCGCAGGGTCATTAGGAGGGTATGGCTACACCTTC.

This clonotype was picked up a small number of times. The chain links TRBV18 to TRBJ2-1; 8 bases line up with TRBD2. The germline gives CDR1 KGHSH, CDR2 LQKENI. This CDR3 contains 15 residues. V was clipped by 3 bases and J by 8 bases; unmatched bases: 9. CDR3 in DNA: TGTGCCAGCTCACCGAGTACACACGGGGGGGATGAGCAGTTCTTC. This codes for CASSPSTHGGDEQFF. Together with reference TRBV18 and TRBJ2-1, the CDR3 gives the full variable domain: NAGVMQNPRHLVRRRGQEARLRCSPMKGHSHVYWYRQLPEEGLKFMVYLQKENIIDESGMPKERFSAEFPKEGPSILRIQQVVRGDSAAYFCASSPSTHGGDEQFFGPGTRLTVL.